The clone carrying this T cell receptor beta chain has just one count. Its antigen is unidentified. Both 60 Vbeta primers and 13 Jbeta primers went into the PCR. Original analysis: Some 80 million unique TCR beta chains, roughly 10 million shared, were counted in a later analysis. Sequencing used immunoSEQ multiplex PCR; TCRdb keeps in-frame clones, though not all of them. The V and J calls and clone size are taken from that table; D and trimming were inferred from the DNA. The sample includes under 250,000 clones, approximately 82% of them seen just once. This specimen comes from a study of cytomegalovirus exposure and HLA in healthy donors. Study outcomes and limitations: An analysis that was carried out later associated some 17,000 TCR beta sequences with HLA alleles at 0.05 false discovery rate.

Germline CDR1 and CDR2: MNHEY and SMNVEV (reference sequence). This CDR3 has 15 amino acids. The V end was cut by 2 bases, the J end by 0 bases, with 8 bases between. The origin of this receptor is a woman aged 55-70 years in good health and CMV-seropositive. The V gene is TRBV27, the J gene TRBJ1-3; D is possibly TRBD1 (5 bases). Specimen: PBMCs. The CDR3 DNA reads TGTGCCAGCAGTTTACAGGGCCTCTCTGGAAACACCATATATTTT. It yields the protein CASSLQGLSGNTIYF.